Below, 18 T cell receptor beta chains from the same sample are listed, as sequenced in a study of blood T cell repertoires in COVID-19 (dated by TCRdb to about 2020). Library creation used the immunoSEQ multiplex PCR assay. TCRdb took over this immuneACCESS table, retaining in-frame rearrangements with V and J assigned. Such tables are incomplete; in checked studies, under half of the missing clones stem from an unresolved V gene, and the remainder is unexplained. This sample holds 250,000 or so clones; more than 75% were observed only once. Jointly, the top ten make up about 8.7% of the sample. The sample taken for sequencing was peripheral blood. Receptors originate from a man between 40 and 49 years old with active or convalescent COVID-19.

This chain links TRBV5-1 with TRBJ2-7; weak D call: TRBD2 (7 bases). CDR3 length: 15 residues. V was pared by 4 bases and J by 0 bases, with 14 bases between. Germline V gene lookup returns CDR1 SGHRS and CDR2 YFSETQ. The CDR3 nucleotides are TGCGCCAGCAGCCTGGGGGCGGGGGCCTCCTACGAGCAGTACTTC. The encoded protein is CASSLGAGASYEQYF.

This chain uses TRBV25-1 with TRBJ2-5; 7 bases agree with TRBD2. With V trimmed by 8 bases and J by 4 bases, 13 bases remained unmatched. This CDR3 region has 15 residues. Germline CDR1 MGHDK, CDR2 SYGVNS. CDR3 DNA sequence: TGTGCCAGCCGGACCCGACTAGCCGCAGGAGAGACCCAGTACTTC. It codes for CASRTRLAAGETQYF. Full variable domain (rest looked up from reference TRBV25-1 and TRBJ2-5): EADIYQTPRYLVIGTGKKITLECSQTMGHDKMYWYQQDPGMELHLIHYSYGVNSTEKGDLSSESTVSRIRTEHFPLTLESARPSHTSQYLCASRTRLAAGETQYFGPGTRLLVL.

The J gene is TRBJ1-4, the V gene TRBV10-2, with no clear D. The CDR3 spans 15 residues. Germline CDR1 WSHSY, CDR2 SAAADI. The ends were cut back, 6 bases at V and 5 bases at J, with 16 bases in the middle. In DNA form, the CDR3 reads TGCGCCAGCAGCGCAGGAAGTCGGAGGAATGAAAAACTGTTTTTT. It encodes CASSAGSRRNEKLFF.

V is TRBV10-3 and J is TRBJ1-2; a possible D gene is TRBD1 (5 bases). Trimming shortened V by 5 bases and J by 1 base, and 11 bases separated the two germline ends. The length of the CDR3 is 14 residues. Germline-derived CDR1 and CDR2 are ENHRY and SYGVKD. CDR3 in amino acids: CAISPMTDNYGYTF. CDR3 DNA sequence: TGTGCCATCAGTCCTATGACAGATAACTATGGCTACACCTTC.

The CDR3 DNA follows: TGTGCCAGCACCCCGGCGGGGGCAGAGACCCAGTACTTC. It encodes CASTPAGAETQYF. This chain links TRBV6-5 with TRBJ2-5, with D maybe TRBD2 (7 bases). Germline assignment: CDR1 MNHEY and CDR2 SVGAGI. This CDR3 is 13 amino acids long. Trimming took off 7 bases at V and 4 bases at J, with 13 bases between the two ends.

The chain recombines TRBV6-5 with TRBJ2-1; 8 bases match TRBD2. V lost 6 bases and J lost 9; bases outside the gene matches: 10. Germline V gene sequence: CDR1 MNHEY, CDR2 SVGAGI. The CDR3 is 14 residues long. In nucleotides, the CDR3 is TGTGCCAGCAGCACTACCGGGGGGGTCGCTGAGCAGTTCTTC. Translating gives CASSTTGGVAEQFF.

The chain carries TRBV3-1 (or the pseudogene TRBV3-2) and TRBJ2-2; TRBD1 matches at 8 bases. V lost 4 bases to trimming and J lost 2 bases; unmatched junction nucleotides: 3. The CDR3 sequence is 15 residues long. Germline CDR1 and CDR2: LGHDT and YNNKEL (reference sequence). CDR3: CASSPGQGNTGELFF. In DNA, the CDR3 is TGTGCCAGCAGCCCTGGACAGGGAAACACCGGGGAGCTGTTTTTT.

The V call is TRBV6-5, the J call TRBJ1-1, with D perhaps TRBD1 (6 bases). Trimming left V 6 bases short and J 3 bases short, with 14 bases between. Germline V gene data show CDR1 as MNHEY and CDR2 as SVGAGI. CDR3 length: 14 amino acids. In DNA, the CDR3 is TGTGCCAGCAGGGCGACAGGAAAGGACACTGAAGCTTTCTTT. Translated, it gives CASRATGKDTEAFF.

The V and J genes are TRBV11-3 and TRBJ1-1; D is uncertain. This CDR3 region has 14 residues. V lost 0 bases to trimming and J lost 4 bases, with 9 bases between them. Germline V CDR1 and CDR2: SGHNT, YENEEA. DNA of the CDR3: TGTGCCAGCAGCTTAGAGGGCCTGGGCACTGAAGCTTTCTTT. It translates to CASSLEGLGTEAFF.

The CDR3 spells CASSSPETGYGYTF. Written as DNA, the CDR3 is TGTGCCAGCAGCTCCCCCGAGACAGGTTATGGCTACACCTTC. The chain carries TRBV5-4 and TRBJ1-2; D is possibly TRBD1 (6 bases). CDR3 size: 14 residues. Germline values: CDR1 SGHNT, CDR2 YYREEE (reference sequence). The V gene lost 3 bases and the J gene lost 5 bases, with 14 bases spanning the gap.

The gene calls are TRBV28 and TRBJ2-5; the D gene is possibly TRBD1 (5 bases). CDR3 length equals 13 residues. The germline CDR1 and CDR2 sequences are MDHEN and SYDVKM. V lost 7 bases and J 4 bases, leaving 13 bases between the germline ends. CDR3 DNA sequence: TGTGCCAGCAAGGGGCGTCCGGGAGAGACCCAGTACTTC. It codes for CASKGRPGETQYF.

The rearrangement uses TRBV27 and TRBJ2-3; TRBD1 matches 10 bases. The CDR3 length is 14 residues. Germline assignment: CDR1 MNHEY and CDR2 SMNVEV (reference sequence). The V gene end was trimmed by 6 bases and the J gene end by 3 bases; junction bases not matched to a gene: 3. The CDR3 spells CASSRDRGTDTQYF. CDR3 nucleotide sequence: TGTGCCAGCAGCAGGGACAGGGGAACAGATACGCAGTATTTT.

This chain joins TRBV5-1 and TRBJ1-2; D call uncertain. CDR3 size: 14 residues. Germline lookup yields CDR1 SGHRS and CDR2 YFSETQ. Trimming took off 1 base at V and 8 bases at J, with 15 bases between the two ends. The CDR3 loop reads CASSLRRPERGYTF. DNA of the CDR3: TGCGCCAGCAGCTTGAGGCGACCCGAGAGGGGCTACACCTTC.

The chain links TRBV18 to TRBJ1-5; 8 bases fit TRBD1. There are 16 residues in the CDR3. CDR1 and CDR2 (germline): KGHSH, LQKENI. The V segment lost 0 bases and the J segment 3 bases; nucleotides outside the gene matches: 4. This CDR3 reads CASSPPTTGANQPQHF. The CDR3 coding sequence is TGTGCCAGCTCACCACCGACGACAGGGGCCAATCAGCCCCAGCATTTT.

The rearrangement joins TRBV3-1 (or the pseudogene TRBV3-2) to TRBJ2-7; D is perhaps TRBD2 (6 bases). The CDR3 extends over 13 amino acids. CDR1 LGHDT and CDR2 YNNKEL come from the germline V gene (reference sequence). V was trimmed by 4 bases and J by 4 bases, leaving 11 bases between them. The DNA for the CDR3 is TGTGCCAGCAGCCCCCCCGGGGGATACGAGCAGTACTTC. Translating it yields CASSPPGGYEQYF.

The chain has TRBV7-9 and TRBJ2-7, with D perhaps matching TRBD2 (7 bases). The CDR3 loop spans 13 amino acids. V lost 9 bases to trimming and J lost 7 bases, with 19 bases between them. The V gene's germline CDR1 is SEHNR and CDR2 FQNEAQ (reference sequence). The CDR3 coding sequence is TGTGCCAGTGAGCGGGACAATCTGGAAGAGCAGTACTTC. This translates into CASERDNLEEQYF.

This clone was recorded only once. The V call is TRBV9, the J call TRBJ2-7, with D hard to call. Per the germline V gene, CDR1 is SGDLS and CDR2 is YYNGEE. The CDR3 runs 15 residues. Trimming shortened V by 0 bases and J by 6 bases, and 16 bases separated the two germline ends. The CDR3 DNA follows: TGTGCCAGCAGCGTAGCGGCAGGTGGCCTCTCCGAGCAGTACTTC. It is translated as CASSVAAGGLSEQYF.

This clone was observed a single time. The chain joins TRBV7-9 to TRBJ1-4, with 10 bases matching TRBD1. This CDR3 has 15 residues. From germline, CDR1 is SEHNR and CDR2 FQNEAQ (reference sequence). The V and J ends lost 5 bases and 8 bases, in that order; junction bases with no gene match: 8. CDR3 nucleotides: TGTGCCAGCAGCAGAGGGACAGGGGAGAGAGAAAAACTGTTTTTT. This codes for CASSRGTGEREKLFF.